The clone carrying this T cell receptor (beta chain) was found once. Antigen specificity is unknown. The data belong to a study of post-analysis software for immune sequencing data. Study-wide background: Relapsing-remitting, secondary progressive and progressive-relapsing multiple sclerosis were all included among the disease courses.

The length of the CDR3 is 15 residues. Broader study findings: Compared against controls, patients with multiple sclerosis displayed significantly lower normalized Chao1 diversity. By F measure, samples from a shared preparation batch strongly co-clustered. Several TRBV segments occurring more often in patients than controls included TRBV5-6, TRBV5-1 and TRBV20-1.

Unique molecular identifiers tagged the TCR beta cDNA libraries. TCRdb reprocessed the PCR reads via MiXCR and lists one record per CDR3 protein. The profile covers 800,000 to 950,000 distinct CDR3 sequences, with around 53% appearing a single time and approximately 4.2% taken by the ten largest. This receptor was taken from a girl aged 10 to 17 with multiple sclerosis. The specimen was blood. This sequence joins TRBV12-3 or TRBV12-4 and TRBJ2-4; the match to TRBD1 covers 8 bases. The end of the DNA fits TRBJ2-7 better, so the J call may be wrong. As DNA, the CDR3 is TGTGCCAGCAGGGTATACAGGGGGGTCGCCTACGAGCAGTACTTC. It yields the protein CASRVYRGVAYEQYF.